This paragraph reports one T cell receptor beta chain. The target antigen is unknown. The data derive from a study of T cell clones after liver transplantation. About the study: Post-transplant blood was tracked for graft-donor-reactive T cell clones identified in a pre-transplant mixed lymphocyte reaction. Until 12-24 months post-transplant, subjects got standard immunosuppression and no induction. Samples came pre-transplant, pre-randomization before withdrawal, and post-randomization after withdrawal ended. Study observations and caveats: A larger donor-reactive than third-party decline suggested partial antigen-specific deletion.

TCRdb keeps only in-frame clones here, not all; method: immunoSEQ multiplex PCR. Of tens of thousands of clones listed, 84% are singletons. The material sequenced was CD4+ T cells from blood, taken roughly 50 months after liver transplant. This sequence originates from a human patient who received a liver transplant. Some T cells may possibly be graft donor cells.

Here the CDR3 DNA reads TGTGCCAGCAGCTTGATGGGCGGTAGCAATCAGCCCCAGCATTTT. It encodes CASSLMGGSNQPQHF. The chain has TRBV5-4 and TRBJ1-5; D is unresolved. The germline gives CDR1 SGHNT, CDR2 YYREEE (reference sequence). Deletions cut 1 base from V and 0 bases from J, with 8 bases between. The CDR3 sequence is 15 residues long.